Shown below are 14 T cell receptor beta chains from a single sample sequenced in a study of CXCR3-negative and CXCR3-positive naive CD8 T cells. With UMI labels, 5' RACE was used to prepare the TRB cDNA libraries. TCRdb re-called the 5' RACE reads and shows each CDR3 protein once, DNA omitted. The sample's table shows tens of thousands of distinct CDR3 sequences. The sequenced sample consisted of memory CD8+ T cells from blood. Every receptor here comes from a human donor in good health. Some clones in this sample may be carry-over from other donors' samples.

V usage is TRBV4-3 and J usage is TRBJ2-5; TCRdb names TRBD1, which stays unverified in the absence of DNA. The CDR3 is 16 residues long. Per germline, CDR1 LGHNA and CDR2 YSLEER. The CDR3 region is CASSQFPGQGSETQYF.

The chain couples TRBV29-1 to TRBJ2-1; TCRdb's assignment of TRBD2 cannot be checked, as there is no DNA. CDR1 and CDR2 (germline): SQVTM, ANQGSEA. The length of the CDR3 is 12 residues. CDR3 loop: CSVSGTYNEQFF.

This chain joins TRBV10-3 and TRBJ1-1; TCRdb names TRBD1, which stays unverified in the absence of DNA. The CDR3 length is 15 residues. Germline V gives CDR1 ENHRY, CDR2 SYGVKD. The CDR3 is CAIREGDPVNTEAFF.

V usage is TRBV28 and J usage is TRBJ2-2; TCRdb designates TRBD2, a call that cannot be tested without DNA. The germline V gene encodes CDR1 MDHEN and CDR2 SYDVKM. This CDR3 contains 15 residues. The CDR3 sequence is CASSFPREDTGELFF.

This rearrangement joins TRBV7-6 to TRBJ2-3. The CDR3 sequence is 12 residues long. Germline V gives CDR1 SGHVS, CDR2 FNYEAQ. The CDR3 sequence: CASSSLADTQYF.

The V call is TRBV4-2, the J call TRBJ2-1. The CDR3 sequence is 12 residues long. Germline V gives CDR1 LGHNA, CDR2 YNFKEQ. The CDR3: CASSQDLYEQFF.

This chain uses TRBV4-3 with TRBJ2-1. The CDR3 covers 15 residues. In germline, CDR1 is LGHNA, CDR2 YSLEER. This CDR3 reads CASSQGGLSYNEQFF.

The chain recombines TRBV28 with TRBJ2-7; TCRdb lists TRBD1, though no DNA is available to test this call. This CDR3 is 15 amino acids long. The V gene's germline CDR1 is MDHEN and CDR2 SYDVKM. The CDR3 sequence: CASRRDRGRGNEQYF.

The J gene is TRBJ2-1, the V gene TRBV6-4; TCRdb picks TRBD2, but there is no DNA to check that call. CDR1 and CDR2 (germline): MRHNA, SNTAGT. The CDR3 is 15 amino acids. This CDR3 is CASSAGTSGDDEQFF.

The V and J genes are TRBV4-1 and TRBJ2-7; there is no DNA to check the TCRdb D call of TRBD2. The length of the CDR3 is 17 residues. Germline V gives CDR1 MGHRA, CDR2 YSYEKL. Here the CDR3 reads CASSQDPLAGRLDEQYF.

The gene calls are TRBV6-5 and TRBJ1-2; there is no DNA to check the TCRdb D call of TRBD1. The CDR3 loop spans 12 amino acids. Per the germline V gene, CDR1 is MNHEY and CDR2 is SVGAGI. CDR3 region: CASSSTGLGYTF.

Frequency places this clonotype as medium-sized. The chain recombines TRBV28 with TRBJ2-1; TCRdb reports TRBD1, a call that lacks DNA to check it against. In germline, CDR1 is MDHEN, CDR2 SYDVKM. This CDR3 is 13 amino acids long. The CDR3 reads CASTLGYAGEQFF.

The chain carries TRBV16 and TRBJ2-3. CDR3 length equals 16 residues. The germline gives CDR1 KGHSY, CDR2 FQNENV. CDR3 amino acids: CASSQSSLGSTDTQYF.

V gene TRBV12-3 or TRBV12-4 combines with J gene TRBJ1-2; TCRdb's assignment of TRBD1 cannot be checked, as there is no DNA. CDR3 length equals 14 residues. The CDR3: CASSNGQSNYGYTF.